The rows below give T cell receptor beta chains drawn from one sample of a study of metastatic and nonmetastatic thyroid tumors. TCRdb re-called the PCR reads through MiXCR. Of 15,000 to 20,000 clones in the sample, around 30% were seen once. The sequenced sample consisted of tumor tissue. The receptors come from a female donor with papillary thyroid cancer or a benign thyroid nodule (not recorded which). Some clones in this sample may be carry-over from other donors' samples. The CDR3 runs from the conserved cysteine through the conserved F or W. The D gene is left open where the match is weak. Where a row states a size, it is once, few, many or the class of an expanded clone; other rows omit it.

v_call: TRBV28
clone_size: .
d_call: .
j_call: TRBJ2-1
cdr3_nt: TGTGCCAGCAGTTTACAACAGTACAATGAGCAGTTCTTC
cdr3_aa: CASSLQQYNEQFF

v_call: TRBV28
clone_size: few
d_call: .
j_call: TRBJ1-1
cdr3_nt: TGTGCCAGCAGTACCCCACAGGGAGGGATGAACACTGAAGCTTTCTTT
cdr3_aa: CASSTPQGGMNTEAFF

v_call: TRBV6-1
clone_size: medium-sized
d_call: .
j_call: TRBJ2-2
cdr3_nt: TGTGCCAGCAGCCAAGGGGCTACGGTCACCGGGGAGCTGTTTTTT
cdr3_aa: CASSQGATVTGELFF

v_call: TRBV19
clone_size: .
d_call: .
j_call: TRBJ1-3
cdr3_nt: TGTGCCAGTAGTATCGCAGGGAACTCAGGAAACACCATATATTTT
cdr3_aa: CASSIAGNSGNTIYF

v_call: TRBV7-9
clone_size: .
d_call: TRBD1
j_call: TRBJ1-2
cdr3_nt: TGTGCCAGCAGCCCAACGACAGGGTACCCTTATGGCTACACCTTC
cdr3_aa: CASSPTTGYPYGYTF

v_call: TRBV28
clone_size: .
d_call: .
j_call: TRBJ1-2
cdr3_nt: TGTGCCAGCAGTACAAGTTCCGGATATGGCTACAACTTC
cdr3_aa: CASSTSSGYGYNF

v_call: TRBV20-1
clone_size: many
d_call: .
j_call: TRBJ2-3
cdr3_nt: TGCAGTGCTAGCCGGAGTTCGCAGTATTTT
cdr3_aa: CSASRSSQYF

v_call: TRBV5-1
clone_size: many
d_call: .
j_call: TRBJ2-1
cdr3_nt: TGCGCCAGCAGCTTATCCCCCCGGAGCGATGAGCAGTTCTTC
cdr3_aa: CASSLSPRSDEQFF

v_call: TRBV18
clone_size: few
d_call: .
j_call: TRBJ2-2
cdr3_nt: TGTGCCAGCTCACCTTACACCGGGGAGCTGTTTTTT
cdr3_aa: CASSPYTGELFF

v_call: TRBV4-2
clone_size: .
d_call: TRBD1
j_call: TRBJ1-2
cdr3_nt: TGTGCCAGCAGCCAAGATCGGCAGGGGGCAGGAGGCTACACCTTC
cdr3_aa: CASSQDRQGAGGYTF

v_call: TRBV9
clone_size: many
d_call: TRBD1
j_call: TRBJ2-1
cdr3_nt: TGTGCCAGCAGCCAGGACAGGGGGACGTACAATGAGCAGTTCTTC
cdr3_aa: CASSQDRGTYNEQFF

v_call: TRBV19
clone_size: .
d_call: TRBD2
j_call: TRBJ2-7
cdr3_nt: TGTGCCAGTAGTCTTAAGGTCCCTGCGACTAGCGGGAGATGCGAGCAGTACTTC
cdr3_aa: CASSLKVPATSGRCEQYF

v_call: TRBV6-1
clone_size: medium-sized
d_call: TRBD1
j_call: TRBJ1-2
cdr3_nt: TGTGCCAGCAGGTTAACGACAGGGGAGAACTATGGCTACACCTTC
cdr3_aa: CASRLTTGENYGYTF

v_call: TRBV28
clone_size: .
d_call: .
j_call: TRBJ2-4
cdr3_nt: TGTGCCAGCAGTCTTCAGGGTACCCCCTTTCACATTCAGTACTTC
cdr3_aa: CASSLQGTPFHIQYF

v_call: TRBV7-8
clone_size: .
d_call: .
j_call: TRBJ2-3
cdr3_nt: TGTGCCAGCAGCTCCGGTACAGATACCACAGATACGCAGTATTTT
cdr3_aa: CASSSGTDTTDTQYF

v_call: TRBV27
clone_size: few
d_call: .
j_call: TRBJ2-6
cdr3_nt: TGTGCCAGCAGTCCCCGGGACTTACTCTCTGGGGCCAACGTCCTGACTTTC
cdr3_aa: CASSPRDLLSGANVLTF

v_call: TRBV4-2
clone_size: .
d_call: .
j_call: TRBJ2-5
cdr3_nt: TGTGCCAGCAGCCAGACACGGAGACAAGAGACCCAGTACTTC
cdr3_aa: CASSQTRRQETQYF

v_call: TRBV12-3/TRBV12-4
clone_size: .
d_call: .
j_call: TRBJ2-1
cdr3_nt: TGTGCCAGCAGTTTAGGGGGTATCTACAATGAGCAGTTCTTC
cdr3_aa: CASSLGGIYNEQFF

v_call: TRBV7-9
clone_size: many
d_call: .
j_call: TRBJ1-1
cdr3_nt: TGTGCCAGCAGCTTATCGCGGGCCGAGGGGGCTTTCTTT
cdr3_aa: CASSLSRAEGAFF

v_call: TRBV2
clone_size: few
d_call: .
j_call: TRBJ2-7
cdr3_nt: TGTGCCAGCCAGGAGGGCACAACCTACGAGCAGTACTTC
cdr3_aa: CASQEGTTYEQYF

v_call: TRBV3-1
clone_size: many
d_call: TRBD1
j_call: TRBJ1-1
cdr3_nt: TGTGCCAGCAGCCAGCCACAGGGGGGGAACACTGAAGCTTTCTTT
cdr3_aa: CASSQPQGGNTEAFF

v_call: TRBV4-1
clone_size: .
d_call: .
j_call: TRBJ2-7
cdr3_nt: TGCGCCAGCAGCCAAGATATATTGCGCTCCTACGAGCAGTACTTC
cdr3_aa: CASSQDILRSYEQYF

v_call: TRBV4-1
clone_size: many
d_call: .
j_call: TRBJ2-3
cdr3_nt: TGCGCCTGCAGCCAAGCTAGGAACACAGATACGCAGTATTTT
cdr3_aa: CACSQARNTDTQYF

v_call: TRBV3-1
clone_size: many
d_call: TRBD2
j_call: TRBJ2-3
cdr3_nt: TGTGCCAGCAGCCTCGGGACTAGCGGGGCTAGCACAGATACGCAGTATTTT
cdr3_aa: CASSLGTSGASTDTQYF

v_call: TRBV12-3/TRBV12-4
clone_size: .
d_call: .
j_call: TRBJ2-7
cdr3_nt: TGTACCAGCAGGGACGGTAATAACCACGAGCAGTACTTC
cdr3_aa: CTSRDGNNHEQYF

v_call: TRBV28
clone_size: many
d_call: .
j_call: TRBJ1-4
cdr3_nt: TGTGCCAGCAGTTCAGGGAGTAGGACTAATGAAAAACTGTTTTTT
cdr3_aa: CASSSGSRTNEKLFF

v_call: TRBV11-2
clone_size: many
d_call: TRBD1
j_call: TRBJ2-3
cdr3_nt: TGTGCCAGCAGCGTACAGGGGGCCCCTTTCACAGATACGCAGTATTTT
cdr3_aa: CASSVQGAPFTDTQYF

v_call: TRBV29-1
clone_size: few
d_call: TRBD1
j_call: TRBJ1-2
cdr3_nt: TGCAGCGTATGGACAGGGGATGAGTGCTATGACTACACCTTC
cdr3_aa: CSVWTGDECYDYTF

v_call: TRBV20-1
clone_size: .
d_call: .
j_call: TRBJ1-5
cdr3_nt: TGCAGAACTCAGGGGCTCAAAGGCGATCAGCCCCAGCATTTT
cdr3_aa: CRTQGLKGDQPQHF

v_call: TRBV20-1
clone_size: many
d_call: TRBD2
j_call: TRBJ2-7
cdr3_nt: TGCAGTGCCCCTACTTCTGGACTAGCGGGCCGTCGGGAGCAGTACTTC
cdr3_aa: CSAPTSGLAGRREQYF

v_call: TRBV7-8
clone_size: few
d_call: .
j_call: TRBJ1-2
cdr3_nt: TGTGCCAGCAGCTTAGGGGTGCGGGGGGCGATGGGTGTTAATGGCTACACCTTC
cdr3_aa: CASSLGVRGAMGVNGYTF

v_call: TRBV12-3/TRBV12-4
clone_size: .
d_call: .
j_call: TRBJ2-6
cdr3_nt: TGTGCCAGCAGTTTCGAGGGGTATTGGGTGACTGGGGACTCTGGGGCCAACGTCCTGACTTTC
cdr3_aa: CASSFEGYWVTGDSGANVLTF

v_call: TRBV27
clone_size: few
d_call: .
j_call: TRBJ1-2
cdr3_nt: TGTGCCAGCGGTTTTGGGTGTAAGGGCTATGGCTACACCTTC
cdr3_aa: CASGFGCKGYGYTF

v_call: TRBV15
clone_size: few
d_call: .
j_call: TRBJ2-1
cdr3_nt: TGTGCCACCAGCAGGGATGGAGGGCCTCTGGTCAATGAGCAGTTCTTC
cdr3_aa: CATSRDGGPLVNEQFF

v_call: TRBV4-1
clone_size: many
d_call: .
j_call: TRBJ2-5
cdr3_nt: TGCGCCAGCAGCCAAGACCACTCAAACCAAGAGACCCAGTACTTC
cdr3_aa: CASSQDHSNQETQYF

v_call: TRBV11-2
clone_size: .
d_call: TRBD1
j_call: TRBJ1-5
cdr3_nt: TGTGCCAGCAGCTTAGGACAGGGGGGTTTGGGCAATCAGCCCCAGCATTTT
cdr3_aa: CASSLGQGGLGNQPQHF

v_call: TRBV20-1
clone_size: .
d_call: .
j_call: TRBJ1-3
cdr3_nt: TGCAGTGCTAGACGGCAAAGCTCTGGAAACACCATATATTTT
cdr3_aa: CSARRQSSGNTIYF

v_call: TRBV29-1
clone_size: many
d_call: TRBD1
j_call: TRBJ1-5
cdr3_nt: TGCAGCGCCTTGGACAGGGACCTCAATCAGCCCCAGCATTTT
cdr3_aa: CSALDRDLNQPQHF

v_call: TRBV19
clone_size: .
d_call: .
j_call: TRBJ1-1
cdr3_nt: TGTGCCAGTAGCGGCCCCTACATGAACACTGAAGCTTTCTTT
cdr3_aa: CASSGPYMNTEAFF

v_call: TRBV27
clone_size: few
d_call: .
j_call: TRBJ1-1
cdr3_nt: TGTGCCATCAGTCCAAACGGGATGATGAACACTGAACCTTTCTTT
cdr3_aa: CAISPNGMMNTEPFF